One sample yielded the 30 T cell receptor beta chains listed below, sequenced in a study of shared clonotypes between healthy human individuals. Clones were read by immunoSEQ multiplex PCR, and TCRdb kept only the in-frame ones, dropping some. The table has hundreds of thousands of clones, approximately 79% seen once. Sequenced input: memory CD4+ T cells sorted from blood. As to subset: CD45RA-negative fraction. The receptors derive from a woman younger than 45 in good health.

V usage is TRBV28 and J usage is TRBJ2-1, with 9 bases fitting TRBD1. CDR3 length: 14 amino acids. Unmatched junction bases numbered 8, after V lost 7 bases and J lost 7 bases. Germline loops: CDR1 MDHEN, CDR2 SYDVKM. CDR3 amino acids: CASKRTGEWNEQFF. The CDR3 coding sequence is TGTGCCAGCAAAAGGACAGGGGAGTGGAATGAGCAGTTCTTC.

The V call is TRBV4-2, the J call TRBJ2-6; unclear D gene. V was clipped by 0 bases and J by 0 bases, with 6 bases between them. The CDR3 totals 16 residues. Per germline, CDR1 LGHNA and CDR2 YNFKEQ. The CDR3 reads CASSQETFSGANVLTF. Here the CDR3 DNA reads TGTGCCAGCAGCCAAGAAACGTTCTCTGGGGCCAACGTCCTGACTTTC.

The chain carries TRBV27 and TRBJ2-2; TRBD1 might be the D (6 bases). V was cut by 4 bases and J by 8 bases, with 11 bases left in between. The CDR3 spans 13 residues. Germline assignment: CDR1 MNHEY and CDR2 SMNVEV (reference sequence). The CDR3 protein is CASSSEQGGELFF. The CDR3 coding sequence is TGTGCCAGCAGTTCCGAACAGGGAGGGGAGCTGTTTTTT.

V is TRBV30 and J is TRBJ2-1, with TRBD2 matching 11 bases. The CDR3 contains 15 residues. With 5 bases clipped from V and 8 bases from J, the junction kept 11 bases outside the gene matches. The germline V gene encodes CDR1 GTSNPN and CDR2 SVGIG (reference sequence). The CDR3 region has the DNA TGTGCCTGGGCTAGCGGGAGGATCCCTGGGGATGAGCAGTTCTTC. It specifies CAWASGRIPGDEQFF. Drawing the rest from reference TRBV30 and TRBJ2-1, the complete variable domain is SQTIHQWPATLVQPVGSPLSLECTVEGTSNPNLYWYRQAAGRGLQLLFYSVGIGQISSEVPQNLSASRPQDRQFILSSKKLLLSDSGFYLCAWASGRIPGDEQFFGPGTRLTVL.

This chain links TRBV5-1 with TRBJ2-3; 9 bases align to TRBD1. From germline, CDR1 is SGHRS and CDR2 YFSETQ. The V and J ends lost 2 bases and 4 bases, in that order; junction bases with no gene match: 5. This CDR3 spans 15 amino acids. CDR3 region: CASSFQGDRADTQYF. The CDR3, as DNA: TGCGCCAGCAGCTTTCAAGGGGACAGGGCAGATACGCAGTATTTT. Variable domain in full (rest from reference TRBV5-1 and TRBJ2-3): KAGVTQTPRYLIKTRGQQVTLSCSPISGHRSVSWYQQTPGQGLQFLFEYFSETQRNKGNFPGRFSGRQFSNSRSEMNVSTLELGDSALYLCASSFQGDRADTQYFGPGTRLTVL.

The chain links TRBV19 to TRBJ1-5, with 9 bases lining up with TRBD1. J was trimmed by 7 bases and V by 5 bases; bases with no gene match: 6. The germline V gene has CDR1 LNHDA and CDR2 SQIVND (reference sequence). This CDR3 is built from 14 residues. The CDR3 DNA reads TGTGCCAGTAGTGGCCGGGACAGGGAACAGCCCCAGCATTTT. As protein: CASSGRDREQPQHF.

This clone was recorded a few times. The chain carries TRBV19 and TRBJ1-1, with TRBD1 matching 9 bases. The junction had 2 bases not matched to a gene; V was cut back by 9 bases and J by 0 bases. Looked up from germline, CDR1 is LNHDA and CDR2 is SQIVND (reference sequence). This CDR3 contains 13 residues. CDR3 DNA sequence: TGTGCCAGCGGACAGGGGTTGAACACTGAAGCTTTCTTT. This gives the protein CASGQGLNTEAFF.

This clone was recorded only once. Since a much larger clone is just one base distant, this may be a read error. V gene TRBV11-2 combines with J gene TRBJ2-4; D gene uncertain. The CDR3 totals 15 residues. Germline CDR1 reads SGHAT; CDR2 reads FQNNGV. Between the trimmed V and J ends, which lost 1 base and 1 base, there was a span of 8 bases. In nucleotides, the CDR3 is TGTGCCAGCAGCTTAGTTATACTGGCCAAAAACATTCAGTACTTC. Protein: CASSLVILAKNIQYF.

This clone was seen a single time. The CDR3 DNA reads as TGTGCCAGTAGTAATTGGGGGACAGGGGTTAATCAGCCCCAGCATTTT. It yields the protein CASSNWGTGVNQPQHF. The J gene is TRBJ1-5, the V gene TRBV19; 10 bases match TRBD1. This CDR3 comprises 16 residues. From germline, CDR1 is LNHDA and CDR2 SQIVND (reference sequence). V lost 4 bases and J lost 4; bases outside the gene matches: 7. Using reference TRBV19 and TRBJ1-5 for the parts outside the CDR3, the full variable domain is DGGITQSPKYLFRKEGQNVTLSCEQNLNHDAMYWYRQDPGQGLRLIYYSQIVNDFQKGDIAEGYSVSREKKESFPLTVTSAQKNPTAFYLCASSNWGTGVNQPQHFGDGTRLSIL.

The table lists this clone with a few counts. The chain employs TRBV19 and TRBJ1-5; a weak D match, TRBD1 (6 bases). V lost 0 bases and J 9 bases, leaving 15 bases between the germline ends. The CDR3 loop spans 15 amino acids. Germline CDR1 reads LNHDA; CDR2 reads SQIVND (reference sequence). CDR3 in amino acids: CASSIEGAKLRPQHF. The CDR3 bases are TGTGCCAGTAGTATAGAGGGGGCGAAGCTAAGGCCCCAGCATTTT.

This clone showed up just once. This rearrangement joins TRBV9 to TRBJ2-2; tentatively, D is TRBD2 (5 bases). The CDR3 contains 14 residues. The germline V gene has CDR1 SGDLS and CDR2 YYNGEE. V was trimmed by 5 bases and J by 1 base, leaving 9 bases between them. CDR3 in DNA: TGTGCCAGCAGAGAGCGGAAGAACACCGGGGAGCTGTTTTTT. Translated, it gives CASRERKNTGELFF.

This chain connects TRBV28 to TRBJ2-2; D gene uncertain. Germline lookup yields CDR1 MDHEN and CDR2 SYDVKM. Trimming took off 6 bases at V and 8 bases at J, with 10 bases between the two ends. This CDR3 is 12 amino acids long. Here the CDR3 reads CASRPKWGELFF. DNA for the CDR3: TGTGCCAGCAGACCAAAGTGGGGGGAGCTGTTTTTT. The full variable domain, its missing parts supplied by reference TRBV28 and TRBJ2-2, is DVKVTQSSRYLVKRTGEKVFLECVQDMDHENMFWYRQDPGLGLRLIYFSYDVKMKEKGDIPEGYSVSREKKERFSLILESASTNQTSMYLCASRPKWGELFFGEGSRLTVL.

The rearrangement uses TRBV19 and TRBJ2-3; TRBD2 matches 7 bases. The J segment lost 6 bases and the V segment lost 7 bases, leaving 10 bases of the junction unmatched. CDR1 LNHDA and CDR2 SQIVND come from the germline V gene (reference sequence). The CDR3 totals 14 residues. As DNA, the CDR3 is TGTGCCAGTATGGGCCTACCGGGAGGTGATACGCAGTATTTT. This translates into CASMGLPGGDTQYF.

The genes are TRBV2 and TRBJ2-1; D not resolved. CDR1 is SNHLY and CDR2 is FYNNEI in the germline V gene. The CDR3 is made up of 17 amino acids. V lost 5 bases and J 4 bases, leaving 21 bases between the germline ends. The CDR3 DNA is TGTGCCAGCAGTATAGAGAGAACCCGTACGGTTTACAATGAGCAGTTCTTC. Protein sequence: CASSIERTRTVYNEQFF.

The V call is TRBV18, the J call TRBJ2-2; the D gene is possibly TRBD2 (6 bases). CDR1 is KGHSH and CDR2 is LQKENI in the germline V gene. The V end lost 2 bases, the J end lost 5 bases, and 18 bases lay between the germline ends. The CDR3 contains 17 residues. CDR3 amino acids: CASSPSSFSGETGELFF. Written as DNA, the CDR3 is TGTGCCAGCTCACCAAGTAGCTTTAGCGGAGAAACCGGGGAGCTGTTTTTT. Looking up the rest from reference TRBV18 and TRBJ2-2 gives the full variable domain: NAGVMQNPRHLVRRRGQEARLRCSPMKGHSHVYWYRQLPEEGLKFMVYLQKENIIDESGMPKERFSAEFPKEGPSILRIQQVVRGDSAAYFCASSPSSFSGETGELFFGEGSRLTVL.

V usage is TRBV5-1 and J usage is TRBJ2-2, with D possibly matching TRBD1 (5 bases). CDR1 is SGHRS, CDR2 YFSETQ, per germline. The CDR3 length is 16 residues. The germline V and J ends were trimmed by 0 bases and 0 bases, with 9 bases remaining between them. The CDR3 spells CASSLAADTNTGELFF. DNA of the CDR3: TGCGCCAGCAGCTTGGCCGCGGACACGAACACCGGGGAGCTGTTTTTT.

J is TRBJ2-2 and V is TRBV27; TRBD1 aligns across 8 bases. Losses at the gene ends were 7 bases for V and 4 bases for J; bases not matched to a gene: 8. This CDR3 comprises 15 residues. Germline V CDR1 and CDR2: MNHEY, SMNVEV (reference sequence). CDR3 protein: CASNSGQVGTGELFF. CDR3 nucleotides: TGTGCCAGCAACTCGGGACAGGTGGGCACCGGGGAGCTGTTTTTT.

The chain employs TRBV2 and TRBJ2-3; TRBD1 might be the D (6 bases). Germline CDR1 is SNHLY and CDR2 is FYNNEI. The CDR3 consists of 13 residues. Deletions cut 10 bases from V and 1 base from J, with 12 bases between. The CDR3 region is CATTKGGTDTQYF. The CDR3 region has the DNA TGTGCCACCACTAAGGGGGGCACAGATACGCAGTATTTT.

The rearrangement joins TRBV11-2 to TRBJ1-2, with D tentatively TRBD1 (6 bases). CDR1 and CDR2 from the germline V gene are SGHAT and FQNNGV. The CDR3 totals 13 residues. Trimming stripped 5 bases from V and 5 bases from J, with 12 bases between. The CDR3 DNA follows: TGTGCCAGCAGCCACAGGGAGGGGTATGGCTACACCTTC. This translates into CASSHREGYGYTF.

The chain links TRBV6-1 to TRBJ2-4; possibly TRBD1 for D (5 bases). This CDR3 is 12 amino acids long. Between the trimmed V and J ends, which lost 1 base and 14 bases, there was a span of 12 bases. The germline CDR1 and CDR2 sequences are MNHNS and SASEGT. The CDR3 is CASSEDRIFKYF. The DNA of the CDR3 is TGTGCCAGCAGTGAAGACAGGATCTTTAAGTACTTC.

The chain joins TRBV23-1 to TRBJ2-1; D not certain. TRBV23-1 is designated an ORF whose function remains uncertain. Between the trimmed V and J ends, which lost 7 bases and 2 bases, there was a span of 15 bases. This CDR3 has 15 amino acids. The CDR3 DNA follows: TGCGCCAGCACCTATAGTAACTTCACCTACAATGAGCAGTTCTTC. Its translation: CASTYSNFTYNEQFF.

The chain recombines TRBV2 with TRBJ1-1, with D perhaps TRBD1 (6 bases). CDR3 length: 13 residues. CDR1 is SNHLY, CDR2 FYNNEI, per germline. The ends were cut back, 6 bases at V and 2 bases at J, with 10 bases in the middle. In DNA form, the CDR3 reads TGTGCCAGCAGCGGACAGAAAAACACTGAAGCTTTCTTT. Amino acid sequence: CASSGQKNTEAFF.

The rearrangement uses TRBV6-5 and TRBJ1-2, with unresolved D. The CDR3 spans 13 residues. Trimming shortened V by 7 bases and J by 7 bases, and 16 bases separated the two germline ends. In germline, CDR1 is MNHEY, CDR2 SVGAGI. The CDR3 loop reads CASTLGRVGGYTF. CDR3 bases: TGTGCCAGCACCCTGGGGAGGGTCGGTGGCTACACCTTC.

The V gene is TRBV5-4, the J gene TRBJ2-1; the match to TRBD2 covers 11 bases. V trimming: 4 bases; J trimming: 8 bases; junction bases outside the gene matches: 11. Germline assignment: CDR1 SGHNT and CDR2 YYREEE (reference sequence). The CDR3 loop spans 16 amino acids. CDR3 sequence: CASSRPTSGSGDEQFF. The CDR3 DNA is TGTGCCAGCAGCCGACCTACTAGCGGGAGTGGAGATGAGCAGTTCTTC.

The V gene is TRBV29-1, the J gene TRBJ2-3; D not certain. The germline V gene encodes CDR1 SQVTM and CDR2 ANQGSEA. This CDR3 region has 13 residues. V dropped 4 bases and J dropped 0 bases, with 8 bases sitting between them. The CDR3 DNA follows: TGCAGCGTTGGAGGCAGGAGCACAGATACGCAGTATTTT. This sequence encodes CSVGGRSTDTQYF.

The CDR3 nucleotides read TGTGCCAGCAGCTCCTTGGCAGGTTTGAACACTGAAGCTTTCTTT. Its protein product is CASSSLAGLNTEAFF. The V call is TRBV11-2, the J call TRBJ1-1; the D is unclear. CDR3 length equals 15 residues. Germline V lookup: CDR1 SGHAT, CDR2 FQNNGV. Between the trimmed V and J ends, which lost 4 bases and 0 bases, there was a span of 12 bases.

Worth noting for this clone: A much larger clone is a single base away; this may be a read error. This chain uses TRBV2 with TRBJ2-2, with TRBD2 matching over 7 bases. V gave up 7 bases and J gave up 0 bases; unmatched junction bases: 2. Per germline, CDR1 SNHLY and CDR2 FYNNEI. The CDR3 loop spans 14 amino acids. CDR3 sequence: CASTGLANTGELFF. CDR3 bases: TGTGCCAGCACCGGACTAGCGAACACCGGGGAGCTGTTTTTT.

In DNA, the CDR3 is TGTGCCATCTACGGACGGGGGGCCGAAACTAACTATGGCTACACCTTC. Translation gives CAIYGRGAETNYGYTF. The genes are TRBV10-3 and TRBJ1-2; maybe TRBD1 (6 bases). V was trimmed by 8 bases and J by 0 bases, leaving 19 bases between them. CDR3 size: 16 residues. Germline values: CDR1 ENHRY, CDR2 SYGVKD.

This rearrangement joins TRBV5-1 to TRBJ2-7, with a tentative D call TRBD2 (5 bases). The V gene's germline CDR1 is SGHRS and CDR2 YFSETQ. Trimming cost V 1 base and J 4 bases, with 18 bases left between them. The CDR3 is made up of 16 amino acids. The CDR3 nucleotides read TGCGCCAGCAGCTTGAGGTCCGGTGGGAGTTTATACGAGCAGTACTTC. Protein product: CASSLRSGGSLYEQYF.

V and J are TRBV7-3 and TRBJ2-2; 7 nucleotides line up with TRBD1. The CDR3 runs 15 residues. V was pared by 0 bases and J by 6 bases, with 4 bases of the junction left unmatched. Germline V gives CDR1 SGHTA, CDR2 FQGTGA. The CDR3 DNA reads as TGTGCCAGCAGCTTAACGACAGGGCAGGCCGGGGAGCTGTTTTTT. Its translation is CASSLTTGQAGELFF.